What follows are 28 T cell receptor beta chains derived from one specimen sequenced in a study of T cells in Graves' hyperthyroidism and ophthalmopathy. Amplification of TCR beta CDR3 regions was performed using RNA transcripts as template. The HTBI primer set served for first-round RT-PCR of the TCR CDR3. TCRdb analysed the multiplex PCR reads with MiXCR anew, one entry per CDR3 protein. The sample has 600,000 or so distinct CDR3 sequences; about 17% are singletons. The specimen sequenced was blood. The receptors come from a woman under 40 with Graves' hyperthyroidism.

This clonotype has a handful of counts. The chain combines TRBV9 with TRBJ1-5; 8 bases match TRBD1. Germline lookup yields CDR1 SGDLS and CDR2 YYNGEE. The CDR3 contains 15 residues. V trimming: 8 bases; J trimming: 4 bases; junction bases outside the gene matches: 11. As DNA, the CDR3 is TGTGCCAGAGGGGGACAGGATAAACGGAATCAGCCCCAGCATTTT. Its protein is CARGGQDKRNQPQHF.

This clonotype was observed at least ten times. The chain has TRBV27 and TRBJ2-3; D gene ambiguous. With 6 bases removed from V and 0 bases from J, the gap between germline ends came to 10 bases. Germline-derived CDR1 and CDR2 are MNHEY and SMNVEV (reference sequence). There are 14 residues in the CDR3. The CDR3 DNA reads TGTGCCAGCAGAGTAGCAGAAAGCACAGATACGCAGTATTTT. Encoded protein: CASRVAESTDTQYF.

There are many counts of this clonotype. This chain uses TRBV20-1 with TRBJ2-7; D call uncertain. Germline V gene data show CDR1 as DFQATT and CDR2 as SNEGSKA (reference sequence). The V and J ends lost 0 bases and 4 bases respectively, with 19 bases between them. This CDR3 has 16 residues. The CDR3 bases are TGCAGTGCTAGAGATATTACTCGGCTATCCCTTTACGAGCAGTACTTC. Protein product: CSARDITRLSLYEQYF.

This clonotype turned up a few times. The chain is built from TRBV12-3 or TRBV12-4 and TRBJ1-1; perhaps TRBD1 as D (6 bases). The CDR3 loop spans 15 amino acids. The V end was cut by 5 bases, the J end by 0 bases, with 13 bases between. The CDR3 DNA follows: TGTGCCAGCAGTCCTTACAGGGTAATGAACACTGAAGCTTTCTTT. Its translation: CASSPYRVMNTEAFF.

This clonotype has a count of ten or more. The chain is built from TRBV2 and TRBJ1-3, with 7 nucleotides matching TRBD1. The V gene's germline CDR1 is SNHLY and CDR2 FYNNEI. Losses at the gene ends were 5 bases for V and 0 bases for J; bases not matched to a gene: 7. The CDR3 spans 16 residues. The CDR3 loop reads CASSYWTGISGNTIYF. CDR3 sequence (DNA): TGTGCCAGCAGTTACTGGACAGGCATCTCTGGAAACACCATATATTTT.

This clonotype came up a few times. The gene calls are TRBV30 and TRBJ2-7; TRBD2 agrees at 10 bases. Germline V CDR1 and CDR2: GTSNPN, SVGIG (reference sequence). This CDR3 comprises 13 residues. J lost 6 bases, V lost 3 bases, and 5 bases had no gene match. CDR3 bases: TGTGCCTGGAGGAAAGCGGGAGGGATCGAGCAGTACTTC. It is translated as CAWRKAGGIEQYF.

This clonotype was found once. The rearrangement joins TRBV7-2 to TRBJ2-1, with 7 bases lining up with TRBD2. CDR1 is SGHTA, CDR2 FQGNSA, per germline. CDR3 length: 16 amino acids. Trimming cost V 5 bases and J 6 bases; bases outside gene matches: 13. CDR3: CASSPGGRVGSNEQFF. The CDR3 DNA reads TGTGCCAGCAGCCCTGGGGGGAGGGTTGGAAGCAATGAGCAGTTCTTC.

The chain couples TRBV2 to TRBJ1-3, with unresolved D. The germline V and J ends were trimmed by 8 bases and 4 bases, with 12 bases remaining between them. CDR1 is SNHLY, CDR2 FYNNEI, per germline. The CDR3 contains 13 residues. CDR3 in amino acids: CASVRSTGNTIYF. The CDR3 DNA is TGTGCCAGCGTGAGGAGTACAGGAAACACCATATATTTT. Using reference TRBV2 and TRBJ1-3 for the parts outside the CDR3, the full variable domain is EPEVTQTPSHQVTQMGQEVILRCVPISNHLYFYWYRQILGQKVEFLVSFYNNEISEKSEIFDDQFSVERPDGSNFTLKIRSTKLEDSAMYFCASVRSTGNTIYFGEGSWLTVV.

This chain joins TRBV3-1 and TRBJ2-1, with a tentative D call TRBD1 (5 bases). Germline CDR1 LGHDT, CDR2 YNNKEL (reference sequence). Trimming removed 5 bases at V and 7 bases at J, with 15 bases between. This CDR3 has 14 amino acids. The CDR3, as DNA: TGTGCCAGCAGCTATCTAGGGGCTCAAAATGAGCAGTTCTTC. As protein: CASSYLGAQNEQFF.

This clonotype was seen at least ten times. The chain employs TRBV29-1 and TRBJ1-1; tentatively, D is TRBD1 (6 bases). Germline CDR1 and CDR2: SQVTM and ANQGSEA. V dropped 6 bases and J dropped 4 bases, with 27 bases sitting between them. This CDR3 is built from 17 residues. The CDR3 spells CSVEKSGGAKLGTEAFF. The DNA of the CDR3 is TGCAGCGTCGAAAAATCCGGGGGCGCGAAGCTGGGCACTGAAGCTTTCTTT.

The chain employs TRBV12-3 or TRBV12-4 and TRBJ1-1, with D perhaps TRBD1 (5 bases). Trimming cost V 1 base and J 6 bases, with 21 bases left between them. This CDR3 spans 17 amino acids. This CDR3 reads CASSLGLPPGSNAEAFF. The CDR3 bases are TGTGCCAGCAGTTTAGGTCTCCCCCCAGGGTCAAACGCTGAAGCTTTCTTT.

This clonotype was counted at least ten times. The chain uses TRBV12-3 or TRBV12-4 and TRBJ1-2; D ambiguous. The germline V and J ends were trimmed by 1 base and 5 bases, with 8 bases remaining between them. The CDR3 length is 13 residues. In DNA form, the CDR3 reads TGTGCCAGCAGTTTAGAAAGGAGATATGGCTACACCTTC. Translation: CASSLERRYGYTF.

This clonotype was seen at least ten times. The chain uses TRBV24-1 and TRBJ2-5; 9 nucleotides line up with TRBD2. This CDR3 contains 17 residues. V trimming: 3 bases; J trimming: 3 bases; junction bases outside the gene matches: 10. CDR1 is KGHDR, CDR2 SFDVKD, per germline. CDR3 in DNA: TGTGCCACCAGTGATGGGAGACTAGCGGAGCTGAAAGAGACCCAGTACTTC. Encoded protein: CATSDGRLAELKETQYF.

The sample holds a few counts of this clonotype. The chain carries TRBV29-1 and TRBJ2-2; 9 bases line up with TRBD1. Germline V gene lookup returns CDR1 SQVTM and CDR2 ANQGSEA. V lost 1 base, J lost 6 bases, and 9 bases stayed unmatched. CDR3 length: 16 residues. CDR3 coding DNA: TGCAGCGTTGAAGGCGGGACAGGGAAATCATCCGGGGAGCTGTTTTTT. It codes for CSVEGGTGKSSGELFF.

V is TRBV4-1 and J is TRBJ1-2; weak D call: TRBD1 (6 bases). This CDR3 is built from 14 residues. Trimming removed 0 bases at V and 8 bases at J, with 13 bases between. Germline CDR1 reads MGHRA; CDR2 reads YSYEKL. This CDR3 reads CASSQEKGGRGYTF. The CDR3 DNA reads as TGCGCCAGCAGCCAAGAGAAGGGGGGCCGCGGCTACACCTTC.

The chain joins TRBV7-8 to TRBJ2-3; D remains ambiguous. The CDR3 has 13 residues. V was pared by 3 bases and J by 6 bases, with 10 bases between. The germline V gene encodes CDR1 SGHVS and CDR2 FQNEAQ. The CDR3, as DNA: TGTGCCAGCAGCTTCGGCCGCCGGGATACGCAGTATTTT. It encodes CASSFGRRDTQYF.

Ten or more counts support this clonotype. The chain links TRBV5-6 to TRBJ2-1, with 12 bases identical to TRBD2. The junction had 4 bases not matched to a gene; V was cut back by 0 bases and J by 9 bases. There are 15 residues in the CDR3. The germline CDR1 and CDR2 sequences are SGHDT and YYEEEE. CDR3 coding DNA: TGTGCCAGCAGCTTGGTTCTAGCGGGAGGGACTGAGCAGTTCTTC. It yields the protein CASSLVLAGGTEQFF.

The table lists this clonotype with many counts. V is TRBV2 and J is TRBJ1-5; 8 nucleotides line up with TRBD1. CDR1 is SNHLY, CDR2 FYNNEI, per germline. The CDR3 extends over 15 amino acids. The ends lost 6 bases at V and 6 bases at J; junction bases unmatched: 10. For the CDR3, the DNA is TGTGCCAGCAGGGGGACAGGTTTCGTTGGTCAGCCCCAGCATTTT. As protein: CASRGTGFVGQPQHF.

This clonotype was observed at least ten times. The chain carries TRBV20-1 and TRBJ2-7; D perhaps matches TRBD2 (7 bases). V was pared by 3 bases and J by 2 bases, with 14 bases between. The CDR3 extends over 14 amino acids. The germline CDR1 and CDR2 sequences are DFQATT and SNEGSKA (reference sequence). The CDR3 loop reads CSASLGGGPYEQYF. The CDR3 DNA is TGCAGTGCTAGTTTGGGCGGGGGCCCCTACGAGCAGTACTTC.

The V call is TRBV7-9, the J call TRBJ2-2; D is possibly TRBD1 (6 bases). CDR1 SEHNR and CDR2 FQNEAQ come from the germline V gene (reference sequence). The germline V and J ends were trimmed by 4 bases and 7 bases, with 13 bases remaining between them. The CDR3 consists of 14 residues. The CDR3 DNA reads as TGTGCCAGCAGCTCGAACAGGGCAGGCGGGGAGCTGTTTTTT. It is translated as CASSSNRAGGELFF.

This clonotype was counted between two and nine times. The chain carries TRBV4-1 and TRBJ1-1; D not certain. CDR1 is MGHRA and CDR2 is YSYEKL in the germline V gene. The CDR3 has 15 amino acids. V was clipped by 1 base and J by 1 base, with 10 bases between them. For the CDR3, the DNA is TGCGCCAGCAGCCAAGTTATGCAGGCGAACACTGAAGCTTTCTTT. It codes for CASSQVMQANTEAFF.

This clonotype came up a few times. In DNA, the CDR3 is TGTGCCAGCAGCTGGGCAGGGAACACTGAAGCTTTCTTT. Amino acid sequence: CASSWAGNTEAFF. The chain recombines TRBV5-6 with TRBJ1-1; D ambiguous. The CDR3 is made up of 13 amino acids. V dropped 3 bases and J dropped 1 base, with 7 bases sitting between them. Germline V gives CDR1 SGHDT, CDR2 YYEEEE.

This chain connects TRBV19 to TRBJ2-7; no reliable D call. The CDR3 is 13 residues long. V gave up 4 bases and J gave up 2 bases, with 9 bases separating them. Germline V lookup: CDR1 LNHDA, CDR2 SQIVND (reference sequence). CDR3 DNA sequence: TGTGCCAGTAGTACCTCTCTAGCCTACGAGCAGTACTTC. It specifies CASSTSLAYEQYF. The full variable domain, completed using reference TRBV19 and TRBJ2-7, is DGGITQSPKYLFRKEGQNVTLSCEQNLNHDAMYWYRQDPGQGLRLIYYSQIVNDFQKGDIAEGYSVSREKKESFPLTVTSAQKNPTAFYLCASSTSLAYEQYFGPGTRLTVT.

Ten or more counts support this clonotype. The CDR3 loop reads CASNQGSFGGELFF. The CDR3 DNA reads TGTGCCAGCAACCAAGGGAGTTTTGGCGGGGAGCTGTTTTTT. This sequence joins TRBV27 and TRBJ2-2, with a tentative D call TRBD2 (5 bases). V was pared by 7 bases and J by 7 bases, with 16 bases between. The CDR3 spans 14 residues. Looked up from germline, CDR1 is MNHEY and CDR2 is SMNVEV (reference sequence).

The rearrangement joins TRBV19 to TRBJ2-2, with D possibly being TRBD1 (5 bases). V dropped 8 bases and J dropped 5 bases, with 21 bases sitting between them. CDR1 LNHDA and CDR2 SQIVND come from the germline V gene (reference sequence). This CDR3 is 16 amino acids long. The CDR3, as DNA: TGTGCCAGTTACCTTCAGGGATCTGGACGGACCGGGGAGCTGTTTTTT. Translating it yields CASYLQGSGRTGELFF.

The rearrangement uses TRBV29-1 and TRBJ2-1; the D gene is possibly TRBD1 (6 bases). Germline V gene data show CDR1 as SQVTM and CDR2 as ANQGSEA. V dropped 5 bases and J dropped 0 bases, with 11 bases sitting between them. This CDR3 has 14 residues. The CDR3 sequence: CSVNDRISYNEQFF. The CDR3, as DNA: TGCAGCGTTAATGACAGGATCTCCTACAATGAGCAGTTCTTC.

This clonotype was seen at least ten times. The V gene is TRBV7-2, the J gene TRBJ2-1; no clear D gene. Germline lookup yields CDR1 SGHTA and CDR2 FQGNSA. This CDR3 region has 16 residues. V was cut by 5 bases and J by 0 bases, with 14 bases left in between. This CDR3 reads CASSTNGVSSYNEQFF. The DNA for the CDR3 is TGTGCCAGCAGCACAAATGGGGTTAGCTCCTACAATGAGCAGTTCTTC.

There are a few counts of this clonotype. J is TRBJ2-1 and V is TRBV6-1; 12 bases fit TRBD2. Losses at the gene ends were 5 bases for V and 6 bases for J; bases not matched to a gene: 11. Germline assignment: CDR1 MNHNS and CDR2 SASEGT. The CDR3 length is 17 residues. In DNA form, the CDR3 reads TGTGCCAGCAGTACAATAGGGACTAGCGGGCGGCGCAATGAGCAGTTCTTC. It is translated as CASSTIGTSGRRNEQFF.